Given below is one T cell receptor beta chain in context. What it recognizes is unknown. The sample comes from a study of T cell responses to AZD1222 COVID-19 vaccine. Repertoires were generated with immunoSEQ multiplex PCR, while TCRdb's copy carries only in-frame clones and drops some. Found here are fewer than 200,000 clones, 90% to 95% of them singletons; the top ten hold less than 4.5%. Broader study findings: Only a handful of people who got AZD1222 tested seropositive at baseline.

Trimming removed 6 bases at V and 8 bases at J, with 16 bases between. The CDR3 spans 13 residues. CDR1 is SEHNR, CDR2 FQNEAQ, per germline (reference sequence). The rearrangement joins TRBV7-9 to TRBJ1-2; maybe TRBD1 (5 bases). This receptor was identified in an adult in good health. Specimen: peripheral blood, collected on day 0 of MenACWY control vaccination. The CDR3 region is CASSPSRDSGYTF. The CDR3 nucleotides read TGTGCCAGCAGTCCCTCCAGGGACTCGGGCTACACCTTC.